This T cell receptor (beta chain) was identified in a study of cytomegalovirus exposure and HLA in healthy donors. Study summary: Earlier, fewer than 140 million unique TCR beta sequences were recovered from about 200 million T cells by an analysis.

About this clone itself: Its antigen remains unidentified.

Researchers ran the PCR with 60 Vbeta and 13 Jbeta primers. Some clones are missing from TCRdb's copy, which holds only in-frame ones; the method was immunoSEQ multiplex PCR. Among 170,000 or so clones, roughly 73% were seen once, and the ten largest hold 1.3% to 1.5%. Between the trimmed V and J ends, which lost 10 bases and 8 bases, there was a span of 17 bases. The CDR3 consists of 13 residues. Germline V CDR1 and CDR2: SGHNT, YENEEA. Findings and caveats of the study: In a later analysis, HLA-associated TCR beta chains were more clonally expanded than equally common others. Exclusion as indistinguishable affected some V segments, including TRBV6-2 and TRBV6-3. Reportedly, fewer N-insertions than the approximately 700-donor mean appeared in an Asian-associated ancestry cluster in a later analysis.

This TCR was sampled from a woman younger than 45 in good health and CMV-seronegative. Source material: PBMCs. V usage is TRBV11-3 and J usage is TRBJ1-4; D is ambiguous. Here the CDR3 DNA reads TGTGCCACTCCAGGAGGAGAGCGCGAAAAACTGTTTTTT. Encoded protein: CATPGGEREKLFF.